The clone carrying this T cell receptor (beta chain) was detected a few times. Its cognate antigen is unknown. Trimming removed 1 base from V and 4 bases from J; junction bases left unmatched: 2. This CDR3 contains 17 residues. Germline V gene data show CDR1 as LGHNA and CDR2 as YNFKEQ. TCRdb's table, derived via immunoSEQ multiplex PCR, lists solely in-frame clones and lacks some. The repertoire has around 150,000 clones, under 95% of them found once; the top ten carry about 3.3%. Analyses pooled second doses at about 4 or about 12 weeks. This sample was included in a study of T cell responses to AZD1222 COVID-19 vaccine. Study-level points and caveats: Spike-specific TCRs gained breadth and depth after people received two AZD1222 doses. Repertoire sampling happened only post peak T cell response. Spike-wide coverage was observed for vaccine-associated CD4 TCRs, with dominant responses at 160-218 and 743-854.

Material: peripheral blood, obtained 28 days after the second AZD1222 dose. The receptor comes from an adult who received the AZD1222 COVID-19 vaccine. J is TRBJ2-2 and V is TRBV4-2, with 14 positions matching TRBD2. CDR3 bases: TGTGCCAGCAGCCAAGTAGGGACTAGCGGGGGCACCGGGGAGCTGTTTTTT. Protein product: CASSQVGTSGGTGELFF.